Below are 19 T cell receptor beta chains sequenced from a single sample in a study of molecular identifiers for immune sequencing clone quantification. Via MiXCR, TCRdb re-called the PCR reads, giving one row per CDR3 protein. Here the sample spans around 480,000 distinct CDR3 sequences, 25% being singletons. The material sequenced was naive CD8+ T cells from blood, with Jurkat cell RNA spiked in. As to subset: FACS-sorted CD8+CD4-CCR7+CD45RA+ naive T cells. The receptors were gathered from a human donor in good health. Some libraries in this study had Jurkat cell RNA spiked in.

The genes are TRBV2 and TRBJ2-3, with 9 bases that match TRBD2. In germline, CDR1 is SNHLY, CDR2 FYNNEI. V shed 2 bases and J 0 bases; nucleotides not matched to a gene: 12. The CDR3 extends over 19 amino acids. Here the CDR3 DNA reads TGTGCCAGCAGTGAAATTTGGCTAGCGGGGTCCTCTAGCACAGATACGCAGTATTTT. Residues: CASSEIWLAGSSSTDTQYF. Complete variable domain (other parts from reference TRBV2 and TRBJ2-3): EPEVTQTPSHQVTQMGQEVILRCVPISNHLYFYWYRQILGQKVEFLVSFYNNEISEKSEIFDDQFSVERPDGSNFTLKIRSTKLEDSAMYFCASSEIWLAGSSSTDTQYFGPGTRLTVL.

Concerning this clonotype itself: A much larger clone differs by one base, so this may be a read error. This chain connects TRBV4-1 to TRBJ2-1; tentatively, D is TRBD2 (7 bases). This CDR3 has 15 amino acids. Per germline, CDR1 MGHRA and CDR2 YSYEKL. This chain's CDR3 is CARSQDDAGEGEQFF. The CDR3 nucleotides are TGCGCCCGCAGCCAAGATGATGCAGGGGAGGGTGAGCAGTTCTTC.

In its sample, this clonotype was seen once. This chain links TRBV6-6 with TRBJ2-2; weak D call: TRBD2 (6 bases). The CDR3 spans 15 residues. The V gene lost 0 bases and the J gene lost 7 bases, with 12 bases spanning the gap. The germline V gene has CDR1 MNHNY and CDR2 SVGAGI (reference sequence). The CDR3 protein is CASSYSAGHVGELFF. The CDR3 DNA is TGTGCCAGCAGTTACTCGGCGGGGCACGTCGGGGAGCTGTTTTTT.

This clonotype was detected many times. The chain links TRBV28 to TRBJ2-7; D uncertain. V lost 3 bases and J lost 0, with 6 bases in between. Per the germline V gene, CDR1 is MDHEN and CDR2 is SYDVKM. The CDR3 totals 13 residues. DNA for the CDR3: TGTGCCAGCAGTTTGGGCTTCTCCTACGAGCAGTACTTC. It encodes CASSLGFSYEQYF.

This clonotype has a single count. This sequence joins TRBV27 and TRBJ2-7; D possibly corresponds to TRBD1 (5 bases). The germline V gene has CDR1 MNHEY and CDR2 SMNVEV (reference sequence). The CDR3 is made up of 13 amino acids. Deletions cut 5 bases from V and 2 bases from J, with 10 bases between. CDR3 DNA: TGTGCCAGCAGTGTGGGGCGAACCTACGAGCAGTACTTC. Residues: CASSVGRTYEQYF.

The genes are TRBV4-1 and TRBJ1-2; TRBD1 is a possible D gene (5 bases). This CDR3 comprises 11 residues. Trimming left V 11 bases short and J 4 bases short, with 11 bases between. CDR1 is MGHRA, CDR2 YSYEKL, per germline. This CDR3 is CAVGGGYGYTF. CDR3 DNA: TGCGCCGTGGGGGGAGGCTATGGCTACACCTTC.

There are a few counts of this clonotype. The CDR3 reads CASSLDGRMRSQPQHF. DNA for the CDR3: TGTGCCAGCAGCTTAGACGGCCGAATGAGGAGCCAGCCCCAGCATTTT. V is TRBV11-2 and J is TRBJ1-5; the D is unclear. Germline CDR1 is SGHAT and CDR2 is FQNNGV. The CDR3 is 16 residues long. The V gene lost 0 bases and the J gene lost 7 bases, with 16 bases spanning the gap. Combining the CDR3 with reference TRBV11-2 and TRBJ1-5 gives the whole variable domain EAGVAQSPRYKIIEKRQSVAFWCNPISGHATLYWYQQILGQGPKLLIQFQNNGVVDDSQLPKDRFSAERLKGVDSTLKIQPAKLEDSAVYLCASSLDGRMRSQPQHFGDGTRLSIL.

About this clonotype itself: A much larger clone differs by one base, so this may be a read error. V is TRBV28 and J is TRBJ2-7; D is uncertain. This CDR3 spans 16 amino acids. Trimming cost V 7 bases and J 2 bases, with 21 bases left between them. Per germline, CDR1 MDHEN and CDR2 SYDVKM. The CDR3 nucleotides are TGTGCCAGCACCCCCACTCACGGTACCAGCCCCTACGAGCAGTACTTC. Protein product: CASTPTHGTSPYEQYF.

This clonotype was seen only a few times. V gene TRBV7-9 combines with J gene TRBJ2-4; 11 bases are a match to TRBD1. The CDR3 is 17 residues long. The germline V gene has CDR1 SEHNR and CDR2 FQNEAQ (reference sequence). With 5 bases clipped from V and 8 bases from J, the junction kept 14 bases outside the gene matches. This CDR3 reads CASSGQGAPSTRDIQYF. The CDR3 DNA is TGTGCCAGCAGCGGACAGGGGGCACCCTCCACCCGGGACATTCAGTACTTC.

This clonotype appeared a few times. The chain joins TRBV19 to TRBJ1-1; no definite D call. CDR1 is LNHDA and CDR2 is SQIVND in the germline V gene (reference sequence). The ends were cut back, 9 bases at V and 0 bases at J, with 11 bases in the middle. This CDR3 has 13 amino acids. The CDR3 DNA reads TGTGCCAGCAGTGCAGCCTTGAACACTGAAGCTTTCTTT. Residues: CASSAALNTEAFF.

This clonotype was seen at least ten times. The chain carries TRBV12-3 or TRBV12-4 and TRBJ2-3; maybe TRBD2 (6 bases). Trimming shortened V by 6 bases and J by 2 bases, and 12 bases separated the two germline ends. This CDR3 is 14 amino acids long. The CDR3 loop reads CASSYGSVTDTQYF. CDR3 DNA: TGTGCCAGCAGCTACGGGAGCGTCACAGATACGCAGTATTTT.

This sequence joins TRBV10-3 and TRBJ2-3, with 9 bases matching TRBD2. Per the germline V gene, CDR1 is ENHRY and CDR2 is SYGVKD. J lost 4 bases, V lost 9 bases, and 8 bases had no gene match. This CDR3 is 14 amino acids long. This chain's CDR3 is CAIHSGSWPDTQYF. CDR3 DNA sequence: TGTGCCATACATAGCGGGAGTTGGCCAGATACGCAGTATTTT.

This clonotype showed up just a few times. The V and J genes are TRBV19 and TRBJ2-1, with a possible D match to TRBD1 (7 bases). The CDR3 sequence is 18 residues long. Deletions cut 5 bases from V and 0 bases from J, with 20 bases between. Per the germline V gene, CDR1 is LNHDA and CDR2 is SQIVND (reference sequence). The CDR3 loop is CASSSQDRRGYSYNEQFF. CDR3 DNA sequence: TGTGCCAGTAGTTCACAGGACAGGCGGGGTTACTCCTACAATGAGCAGTTCTTC.

Points on this clonotype: The conserved phenylalanine or tryptophan is not found at the CDR3 terminus, so this likely reflects a read error. The J gene is TRBJ2-7, the V gene TRBV7-9, with 7 bases matching TRBD1. The CDR3 runs to 15 residues. Looked up from germline, CDR1 is SEHNR and CDR2 is FQNEAQ (reference sequence). The V gene end was trimmed by 5 bases and the J gene end by 2 bases; junction bases not matched to a gene: 9. In nucleotides, the CDR3 is TGTGCCAGCAGCCCAGGTGGCCAGGGGGCCTACGAGCAGTACCTC. Residues: CASSPGGQGAYEQYL.

This clonotype was found many times. V is TRBV29-1 and J is TRBJ1-1, with D perhaps matching TRBD1 (6 bases). V lost 0 bases to trimming and J lost 1 base, with 6 bases between them. Germline V gene data show CDR1 as SQVTM and CDR2 as ANQGSEA. The CDR3 covers 13 residues. The CDR3 DNA reads as TGCAGCGTTGAAGAACAGGGGAACACTGAAGCTTTCTTT. As protein: CSVEEQGNTEAFF.

The chain couples TRBV12-3 or TRBV12-4 to TRBJ1-5; a weak D match, TRBD1 (5 bases). Trimming pared 8 bases from V and 1 base from J, leaving 12 bases between. The CDR3 consists of 14 residues. The CDR3 nucleotides are TGTGCCAGCGGGAGTCCAGGGAGCAATCAGCCCCAGCATTTT. Protein sequence: CASGSPGSNQPQHF.

The J gene is TRBJ1-1, the V gene TRBV28; 7 bases match TRBD1. The germline V gene has CDR1 MDHEN and CDR2 SYDVKM. There are 14 residues in the CDR3. J lost 5 bases, V lost 3 bases, and 6 bases had no gene match. This CDR3 reads CASSFRGLGTEAFF. CDR3 nucleotides: TGTGCCAGCAGTTTTAGGGGGCTGGGAACTGAAGCTTTCTTT. The full variable domain, completed using reference TRBV28 and TRBJ1-1, is DVKVTQSSRYLVKRTGEKVFLECVQDMDHENMFWYRQDPGLGLRLIYFSYDVKMKEKGDIPEGYSVSREKKERFSLILESASTNQTSMYLCASSFRGLGTEAFFGQGTRLTVV.

The rearrangement joins TRBV5-8 to TRBJ2-5, with 9 bases fitting TRBD1. Per the germline V gene, CDR1 is SGHTS and CDR2 is YDEGEE. V lost 2 bases to trimming and J lost 3 bases; unmatched junction nucleotides: 2. The CDR3 loop spans 14 amino acids. In nucleotides, the CDR3 is TGTGCCAGCAGCTTAGGACAGGGGAAAGAGACCCAGTACTTC. It translates to CASSLGQGKETQYF.

Of note for this clonotype: With a much larger clone just one base away, this may be a read error. The genes are TRBV6-2 or TRBV6-3 and TRBJ1-1; D is possibly TRBD1 (5 bases). The CDR3 is 14 amino acids. Germline CDR1 is MNHEY and CDR2 is SVGEGT. V lost 11 bases, J lost 5 bases, and 21 bases lay in between. CDR3 in DNA: TGTGCCCGCGGGGACGGCCGAGAGGGGACTGAAGCTTTCTTT. The encoded protein is CARGDGREGTEAFF.